The sequence of this T cell receptor (beta chain) was determined in a study of cytomegalovirus exposure and HLA in healthy donors. About this clone itself: The antigen is not known.

Study-level findings and limits: The investigators catalogued 180 or so TCR beta chains as cytomegalovirus-associated.

60 Vbeta and 13 Jbeta primers were used in PCR. Data came from immunoSEQ multiplex PCR; TCRdb stores just in-frame clones and leaves some out. The sample has around 200,000 clones, roughly 80% seen once. The germline V and J ends were trimmed by 7 bases and 4 bases, with 14 bases remaining between them. This CDR3 contains 14 residues. Per the germline V gene, CDR1 is MNHEY and CDR2 is SMNVEV (reference sequence). Sequencing was carried out using PBMCs. The TCR originated in a woman aged 40 to 49 in good health and CMV-seronegative. This chain joins TRBV27 and TRBJ2-1; TRBD2 might be the D (6 bases). The CDR3 loop reads CASKPGLLYNEQFF. In nucleotides, the CDR3 is TGTGCCAGCAAACCGGGACTCCTGTACAATGAGCAGTTCTTC.